Following are 18 T cell receptor beta chains from one sample sequenced in a study of memory CD4+ T cells and cytomegalovirus serostatus. The method was immunoSEQ multiplex PCR; TCRdb's version includes in-frame clones alone and lacks a portion of them. The table lists around 45,000 clones, less than 85% of them singletons, with roughly 2% in the top ten. Single viable CD3+CD4+CD8-CD45RO+ cells were sorted as the memory CD4+ T cells. Material: memory CD4+ T cells from blood. The source is an adult in good health and CMV-seronegative.

Notes on this clone: The germline gene is not matched at one end of the junction; a read error may be the cause. The chain links TRBV6-1 to TRBJ2-7; 7 bases map to TRBD1. This CDR3 contains 13 residues. Germline V gene data show CDR1 as MNHNS and CDR2 as SASEGT. The CDR3 DNA is TGTGCCAGCAGGGAAGGGACAGCCAACGAGCAGTACTTC. This codes for CASREGTANEQYF.

The CDR3, as DNA: TGTGCCAGTAGCTCGGACAGGGCCAAGGGAATGGGTTTGGATGAAGCTTTCTTT. Residues: CASSSDRAKGMGLDEAFF. This sequence joins TRBV19 and TRBJ1-1; 8 bases align to TRBD1. Per the germline V gene, CDR1 is LNHDA and CDR2 is SQIVND (reference sequence). The CDR3 is 18 amino acids. V lost 6 bases and J lost 7; bases outside the gene matches: 22.

This chain connects TRBV5-6 to TRBJ2-2; 12 bases match TRBD2. Germline V gene sequence: CDR1 SGHDT, CDR2 YYEEEE. J lost 2 bases, V lost 0 bases, and 2 bases had no gene match. There are 17 residues in the CDR3. The DNA of the CDR3 is TGTGCCAGCAGCTTGGTGACTAGCGGGGGCAACACCGGGGAGCTGTTTTTT. Residues: CASSLVTSGGNTGELFF.

The chain links TRBV4-2 to TRBJ2-2, with TRBD1 identical over 11 bases. Germline V CDR1 and CDR2: LGHNA, YNFKEQ. This CDR3 is built from 15 residues. Losses at the gene ends were 3 bases for V and 6 bases for J; bases not matched to a gene: 3. This chain's CDR3 is CASSQGQGEAGELFF. CDR3 coding DNA: TGTGCCAGCAGCCAGGGACAGGGGGAAGCCGGGGAGCTGTTTTTT.

This clone came up once. The chain has TRBV5-1 and TRBJ2-3; D is ambiguous. From germline, CDR1 is SGHRS and CDR2 YFSETQ. Between the trimmed V and J ends, which lost 0 bases and 1 base, there was a span of 6 bases. This CDR3 contains 14 residues. DNA of the CDR3: TGCGCCAGCAGCTTGGGGGGTCGCACAGATACGCAGTATTTT. Translated, it gives CASSLGGRTDTQYF.

This sequence joins TRBV18 and TRBJ2-5; no definite D call. CDR3 length: 12 residues. Per the germline V gene, CDR1 is KGHSH and CDR2 is LQKENI. With 7 bases removed from V and 5 bases from J, the gap between germline ends came to 11 bases. CDR3 bases: TGTGCCAGCTTCACCACGATGGAGACCCAGTACTTC. Its protein is CASFTTMETQYF.

Sample share makes this clone medium-sized (0.01 to 0.1%). This chain uses TRBV30 with TRBJ1-6, with D tentatively TRBD1 (5 bases). The V gene lost 2 bases and the J gene lost 7 bases, with 12 bases spanning the gap. The CDR3 is 14 residues long. Germline values: CDR1 GTSNPN, CDR2 SVGIG (reference sequence). CDR3 in DNA: TGTGCCTGGAGTTTCCAGGGTAGGAATTCACCCCTCCACTTT. Protein product: CAWSFQGRNSPLHF.

V and J are TRBV19 and TRBJ1-5; weak D call: TRBD1 (5 bases). This CDR3 is 15 amino acids long. CDR1 and CDR2 (germline): LNHDA, SQIVND (reference sequence). Trimming took 1 base from V and 0 from J, leaving 7 bases between them. The CDR3 region is CASSIGQYSNQPQHF. The CDR3 coding sequence is TGTGCCAGTAGTATAGGACAGTATAGCAATCAGCCCCAGCATTTT.

The rearrangement joins TRBV10-1 to TRBJ1-1, with TRBD1 as a possible D gene (5 bases). CDR3 size: 16 residues. Germline V gene sequence: CDR1 WNHNN, CDR2 SYGVQD (reference sequence). V lost 0 bases and J 6 bases, leaving 17 bases between the germline ends. As DNA, the CDR3 is TGCGCCAGCAGTGAGTCGACTCCGGGATCGGGGGCTGAAGCTTTCTTT. It yields the protein CASSESTPGSGAEAFF.

The gene calls are TRBV18 and TRBJ1-2, with 7 nucleotides matching TRBD1. The V gene end was trimmed by 3 bases and the J gene end by 8 bases; junction bases not matched to a gene: 9. The length of the CDR3 is 14 residues. Germline CDR1 is KGHSH and CDR2 is LQKENI. The CDR3 reads CASSPGTATWGYTF. The CDR3 DNA reads TGTGCCAGCTCACCCGGGACAGCGACGTGGGGCTACACCTTC. Variable domain in full (rest from reference TRBV18 and TRBJ1-2): NAGVMQNPRHLVRRRGQEARLRCSPMKGHSHVYWYRQLPEEGLKFMVYLQKENIIDESGMPKERFSAEFPKEGPSILRIQQVVRGDSAAYFCASSPGTATWGYTFGSGTRLTVV.

The V call is TRBV7-2, the J call TRBJ2-5; TRBD2 aligns across 7 bases. V lost 3 bases, J lost 4 bases, and 2 bases stayed unmatched. This CDR3 region has 13 residues. Germline V CDR1 and CDR2: SGHTA, FQGNSA. CDR3 coding DNA: TGTGCCAGCAGCTTGGCTAGCGGAGAGACCCAGTACTTC. It encodes CASSLASGETQYF.

V and J are TRBV28 and TRBJ1-6; D uncertain. Trimming removed 3 bases at V and 12 bases at J, with 9 bases between. Germline V gene sequence: CDR1 MDHEN, CDR2 SYDVKM. The CDR3 is made up of 12 amino acids. In nucleotides, the CDR3 is TGTGCCAGCAGTTTTTTTTCGTTACCCCTCCACTTT. Protein: CASSFFSLPLHF.

A word on this clone: Mismatch with germline at one junction end may stem from a read error. The V and J genes are TRBV4-1 and TRBJ1-1, with TRBD1 as a possible D gene (6 bases). CDR3 length: 14 amino acids. Per the germline V gene, CDR1 is MGHRA and CDR2 is YSYEKL. The CDR3 region is CASRQGGQYTEAFF. CDR3 coding DNA: TGCGCCAGCAGGCAAGGGGGGCAGTACACTGAAGCTTTCTTT.

V usage is TRBV7-2 and J usage is TRBJ1-2; D not certain. Deletions cut 1 base from V and 4 bases from J, with 4 bases between. The CDR3 is 12 residues long. CDR1 and CDR2 from the germline V gene are SGHTA and FQGNSA. The CDR3 spells CASSLGGYGYTF. In nucleotides, the CDR3 is TGTGCCAGCAGCTTAGGGGGCTATGGCTACACCTTC.

This clone is judged medium-sized (0.01 to 0.1%). The rearrangement links TRBV2 to TRBJ1-1, with no clear D. V gave up 8 bases and J gave up 5 bases, with 12 bases separating them. CDR1 SNHLY and CDR2 FYNNEI come from the germline V gene. The CDR3 consists of 12 residues. The CDR3 loop reads CASRPELTEAFF. DNA for the CDR3: TGTGCCAGCCGCCCAGAATTGACTGAAGCTTTCTTT.

This chain joins TRBV12-5 and TRBJ1-4; 7 bases agree with TRBD1. Germline CDR1 LGHNT, CDR2 FRNRAP. V shed 0 bases and J 5 bases; nucleotides not matched to a gene: 9. The CDR3 consists of 17 residues. CDR3 sequence reads: CASGLVPGDSRNEKLFF. The CDR3 DNA sequence: TGTGCTAGTGGTTTGGTGCCAGGGGACAGTCGAAATGAAAAACTGTTTTTT. Looking up the rest from reference TRBV12-5 and TRBJ1-4 gives the full variable domain: DARVTQTPRHKVTEMGQEVTMRCQPILGHNTVFWYRQTMMQGLELLAYFRNRAPLDDSGMPKDRFSAEMPDATLATLKIQPSEPRDSAVYFCASGLVPGDSRNEKLFFGSGTQLSVL.

This chain joins TRBV7-3 and TRBJ2-2; TRBD1 aligns across 8 bases. The germline CDR1 and CDR2 sequences are SGHTA and FQGTGA. With 5 bases clipped from V and 5 bases from J, the junction kept 13 bases outside the gene matches. The CDR3 extends over 17 amino acids. This CDR3 is CASSKTPQGARTGELFF. In nucleotides, the CDR3 is TGTGCCAGCAGCAAAACCCCTCAGGGGGCGCGGACCGGGGAGCTGTTTTTT.

The chain joins TRBV2 to TRBJ2-5; D may be TRBD1 or TRBD2 (5 bases each). Germline CDR1 SNHLY, CDR2 FYNNEI. V lost 4 bases and J lost 1, with 16 bases in between. The CDR3 length is 16 residues. This chain's CDR3 is CASSARGRGAQETQYF. The CDR3 nucleotides read TGTGCCAGCAGTGCCCGGGGTAGGGGTGCCCAAGAGACCCAGTACTTC.